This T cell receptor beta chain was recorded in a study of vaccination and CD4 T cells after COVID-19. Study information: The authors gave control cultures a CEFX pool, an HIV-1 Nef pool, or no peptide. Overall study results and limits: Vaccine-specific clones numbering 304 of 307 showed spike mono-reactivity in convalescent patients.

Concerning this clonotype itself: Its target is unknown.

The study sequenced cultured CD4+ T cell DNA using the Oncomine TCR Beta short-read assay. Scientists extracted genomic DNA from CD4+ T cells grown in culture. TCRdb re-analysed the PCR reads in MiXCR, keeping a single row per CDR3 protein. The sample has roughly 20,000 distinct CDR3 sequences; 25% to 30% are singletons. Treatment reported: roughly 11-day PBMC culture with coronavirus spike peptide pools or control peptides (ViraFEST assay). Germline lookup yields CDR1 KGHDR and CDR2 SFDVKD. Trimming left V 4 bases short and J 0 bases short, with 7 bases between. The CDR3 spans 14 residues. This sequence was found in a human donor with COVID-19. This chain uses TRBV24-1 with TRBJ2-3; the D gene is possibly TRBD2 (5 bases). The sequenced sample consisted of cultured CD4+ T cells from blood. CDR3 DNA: TGTGCCACCAGTGACAGGACTAGCACAGATACGCAGTATTTT. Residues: CATSDRTSTDTQYF.